Listed here is a single TCR beta chain. Germline V gives CDR1 SGHDT, CDR2 YYEEEE. Trimming removed 1 base at V and 8 bases at J, with 13 bases between. This CDR3 has 14 residues. Some clones are missing from TCRdb's copy, which holds only in-frame ones; the method was immunoSEQ multiplex PCR. The table has some 87,000 clones, about 88% seen once. This sample stems from a study of OX40 agonist ivuxolimab in advanced cancers. The chain joins TRBV5-6 to TRBJ2-1; perhaps TRBD2 as D (5 bases). The starting material was CD4+ or CD8+ T cells sorted from blood, obtained in a trial of the OX40 agonist ivuxolimab. This clonotype originated in an adult with an advanced solid tumor such as melanoma, head and neck, liver or kidney cancer. The CDR3 protein is CASSLPSWIDEQFF. The CDR3 DNA follows: TGTGCCAGCAGCTTGCCTAGCTGGATTGATGAGCAGTTCTTC.